This paragraph reports one T cell receptor beta chain. The data originate from a study of identical twins. A template switching step contributed a universal primer site, while unique molecular identifiers were present in the cDNA. TCRdb reanalysed the 5' RACE reads using MiXCR and keeps one entry per CDR3 protein. The repertoire includes about 480,000 distinct CDR3 sequences, 14% of them detected once, and 0.5% to 0.65% sits in the top ten. This CDR3 spans 14 amino acids. V was shortened by 7 bases and J by 0 bases, with 15 bases between the two germline ends. Germline CDR1 reads SQVTM; CDR2 reads ANQGSEA. The same data also went into a second study, on yellow fever vaccine responses in identical twins.

The chain joins TRBV29-1 to TRBJ1-1; D call uncertain. This TCR derives from a woman younger than 30 in good health. Sequenced sample: CD4+ T cells sorted from blood. The CDR3 loop is CSGERRTLNTEAFF. CDR3 DNA sequence: TGCAGCGGAGAGCGGAGGACCTTGAACACTGAAGCTTTCTTT. Full variable domain (remainder filled in from reference TRBV29-1 and TRBJ1-1): SAVISQKPSRDICQRGTSLTIQCQVDSQVTMMFWYRQQPGQSLTLIATANQGSEATYESGFVIDKFPISRPNLTFSTLTVSNMSPEDSSIYLCSGERRTLNTEAFFGQGTRLTVV.